This T cell receptor (beta chain) was captured by sequencing in a study of Ad26.COV2.S vaccination and SARS-CoV-2 variants. Here immunoSEQ multiplex PCR was the method, and the copy in TCRdb shows in-frame clones only, minus some. The table includes around 250,000 clones, 80% to 90% detected once. Germline V gives CDR1 ENHRY, CDR2 SYGVKD. This CDR3 is 13 amino acids long. Trimming removed 3 bases at V and 0 bases at J, with 5 bases between. Points from the study as a whole: People who got the vaccine or the placebo had similar non-spike TCR breadth. After vaccination, reports described spike-specific CD8+ and CD4+ T cell responses as showing substantial breadth.

Treatment described: 15 to 20 received Ad26.COV2.S at low or high dose, single or two shots; 5 received placebo; per-sample allocation not given. Material that was analyzed had been drawn on day 63 after the first vaccine or placebo injection. An Ad26 vector that expressed Wuhan-strain SARS-CoV-2 spike constituted the vaccine. On this clone itself: Antigen specificity is unknown.

Specimen: peripheral blood, collected in a trial of Ad26.COV2.S vaccine versus placebo. V is TRBV10-3 and J is TRBJ1-1, with D unclear. The receptor comes from a person between 18 and 65 years old who received the Ad26.COV2.S COVID-19 vaccine or a placebo. CDR3 in amino acids: CAISENMNTEAFF. The CDR3 DNA sequence: TGTGCCATCAGTGAAAACATGAACACTGAAGCTTTCTTT.